A single sample gave rise to the 19 T cell receptor beta chains below, sequenced in a study of post-analysis software for immune sequencing data. Study observations and caveats: Higher frequency in patients than in controls was seen for five TRBV segments, with TRBV5-6, TRBV5-1 and TRBV20-1 among them.

These receptors lack a known antigen. Incorporated into the TCR beta cDNA libraries were unique molecular identifiers, which served to reduce PCR and sequencing biases. TCRdb analysed the PCR reads with MiXCR anew, one entry per CDR3 protein. Here the sample spans about 820,000 distinct CDR3 sequences, approximately 57% being singletons. The sequenced material came from blood. Receptors originate from a girl aged 10-17 years with multiple sclerosis.

This chain links TRBV20-1 with TRBJ2-7; D perhaps matches TRBD1 (5 bases). The CDR3 is made up of 12 amino acids. V was shortened by 6 bases and J by 2 bases, with 11 bases between the two germline ends. Germline CDR1 and CDR2: DFQATT and SNEGSKA (reference sequence). CDR3 region: CSARQPAYEQYF. The DNA of the CDR3 is TGCAGTGCCCGACAGCCGGCCTACGAGCAGTACTTC.

As regards this clonotype: An end of the junction does not agree with germline; a read error may underlie this. The V call is TRBV3-1, the J call TRBJ2-3, with 11 bases identical to TRBD2. This CDR3 region has 14 residues. From germline, CDR1 is LGHDT and CDR2 YNNKEL (reference sequence). The chain's CDR3 is CAGSQTSGTDTQYF. CDR3 nucleotide sequence: TGTGCCGGCAGCCAGACTAGCGGGACCGATACGCAGTATTTT.

The chain links TRBV4-2 to TRBJ2-3, with a possible D match to TRBD1 (5 bases). The CDR3 totals 14 residues. With 4 bases removed from V and 1 base from J, the gap between germline ends came to 9 bases. Per the germline V gene, CDR1 is LGHNA and CDR2 is YNFKEQ. CDR3 sequence: CASSRGEGTDTQYF. The CDR3 nucleotides read TGTGCCAGCAGCCGGGGCGAAGGCACAGATACGCAGTATTTT.

The chain has TRBV18 and TRBJ2-7; 8 nucleotides line up with TRBD2. This CDR3 region has 13 residues. V dropped 3 bases and J dropped 5; count of bases not matched to a gene: 3. CDR1 is KGHSH and CDR2 is LQKENI in the germline V gene. The CDR3 reads CASSPQAGDEQYF. CDR3 nucleotide sequence: TGTGCCAGCTCACCCCAAGCGGGGGACGAGCAGTACTTC.

This clonotype was detected once. The chain combines TRBV7-9 with TRBJ2-7, with 10 bases matching TRBD2. The V gene's germline CDR1 is SEHNR and CDR2 FQNEAQ (reference sequence). The CDR3 extends over 14 amino acids. V was pared by 5 bases and J by 6 bases, with 7 bases of the junction left unmatched. CDR3 sequence (DNA): TGTGCCAGCAGCCTCAGCGGGGGGGCCGCCGAGCAGTACTTC. It codes for CASSLSGGAAEQYF.

The chain carries TRBV7-2 and TRBJ2-7; 11 positions agree with TRBD1. Germline V gene data show CDR1 as SGHTA and CDR2 as FQGNSA. The CDR3 consists of 14 residues. After removal of 4 bases from V and 5 bases from J, the junction contained 4 bases not matched to a gene. The CDR3 nucleotides are TGTGCCAGCAGCTCGGACAGGGGGCCCCACGAGCAGTACTTC. Protein sequence: CASSSDRGPHEQYF.

This clonotype has more than one count but fewer than ten. V is TRBV20-1 and J is TRBJ2-5; 11 bases agree with TRBD2. The length of the CDR3 is 14 residues. From germline, CDR1 is DFQATT and CDR2 SNEGSKA (reference sequence). V trimming: 2 bases; J trimming: 5 bases; junction bases outside the gene matches: 4. This CDR3 is CSARKSSGGETQYF. CDR3 nucleotides: TGCAGTGCTAGAAAGTCTAGCGGGGGGGAGACCCAGTACTTC.

This clonotype came up a few times. J is TRBJ2-1 and V is TRBV20-1, with 8 bases identical to TRBD2. Per germline, CDR1 DFQATT and CDR2 SNEGSKA (reference sequence). This CDR3 spans 16 amino acids. After removal of 6 bases from V and 8 bases from J, the junction contained 18 bases not matched to a gene. The chain's CDR3 is CSARGGGLGGKYEQFF. CDR3 DNA sequence: TGCAGTGCCCGGGGCGGGGGACTAGGAGGAAAGTATGAGCAGTTCTTC.

This rearrangement joins TRBV9 to TRBJ2-1; the D gene is possibly TRBD1 (5 bases). There are 14 residues in the CDR3. V lost 4 bases and J 2 bases, leaving 10 bases between the germline ends. CDR1 and CDR2 (germline): SGDLS, YYNGEE. DNA of the CDR3: TGTGCCAGCAGCACCAGGGATACCTACAATGAGCAGTTCTTC. Encoded protein: CASSTRDTYNEQFF.

As DNA, the CDR3 is TGCAGCGTTGCATACAAGGGGGTCTATGGCTACACCTTC. It yields the protein CSVAYKGVYGYTF. The chain recombines TRBV29-1 with TRBJ1-2, with D perhaps matching TRBD1 (6 bases). The V end was cut by 4 bases, the J end by 4 bases, with 13 bases between. Germline CDR1 SQVTM, CDR2 ANQGSEA. CDR3 length: 13 residues.

Worth noting for this clonotype: Its ends do not fully match the called genes, so a read error is possible. The gene calls are TRBV29-1 and TRBJ2-4, with D uncertain. Germline CDR1 and CDR2: SQVTM and ANQGSEA. The CDR3 consists of 13 residues. DNA for the CDR3: TGCAGCATTGAGGTTGTACAGAAAAACATTCAGTACTTC. Translating gives CSIEVVQKNIQYF.

The chain employs TRBV28 and TRBJ2-7; TRBD1 aligns across 8 bases. Looked up from germline, CDR1 is MDHEN and CDR2 is SYDVKM. There are 16 residues in the CDR3. V lost 6 bases and J lost 0; bases outside the gene matches: 10. The chain's CDR3 is CASRITSRGPSYEQYF. CDR3 bases: TGTGCCAGCAGAATCACCTCCAGGGGGCCCTCCTACGAGCAGTACTTC.

CDR3 protein: CAISVGGLAGMNTGELFF. CDR3 sequence (DNA): TGTGCCATCAGTGTCGGGGGACTAGCGGGAATGAACACCGGGGAGCTGTTTTTT. This chain joins TRBV10-3 and TRBJ2-2, with 13 bases identical to TRBD2. From germline, CDR1 is ENHRY and CDR2 SYGVKD. CDR3 length: 18 residues. After removal of 4 bases from V and 1 base from J, the junction contained 6 bases not matched to a gene.

The chain employs TRBV30 and TRBJ2-5; D is uncertain. Gene TRBJ2-7 matches the end of the DNA better, so the J call may be wrong. The CDR3 totals 13 residues. Germline loops: CDR1 GTSNPN, CDR2 SVGIG (reference sequence). CDR3 DNA: TGTGCCTGGACCCCAGATGGGTCCTACGAGCAGTACTTC. It specifies CAWTPDGSYEQYF.

Only a few counts were recorded for this clonotype. The genes are TRBV5-1 and TRBJ2-5; D call uncertain. The ends were cut back, 4 bases at V and 4 bases at J, with 17 bases in the middle. There are 15 residues in the CDR3. Per germline, CDR1 SGHRS and CDR2 YFSETQ. The CDR3 region has the DNA TGCGCCAGCAGCCCCTCCTGGCCGCTCCCAGAGACCCAGTACTTC. Translation gives CASSPSWPLPETQYF.

The chain joins TRBV6-5 to TRBJ2-1, with D possibly TRBD2 on 6 matching bases. The CDR3 has 15 amino acids. V was cut by 7 bases and J by 6 bases, with 19 bases left in between. From germline, CDR1 is MNHEY and CDR2 SVGAGI. This CDR3 is CASNPTWGGVNEQFF. CDR3 DNA sequence: TGTGCCAGCAACCCGACCTGGGGCGGGGTCAATGAGCAGTTCTTC.

The CDR3 sequence is CAISGAGLAGSYEQYF. The CDR3, as DNA: TGTGCCATCAGCGGGGCTGGGCTAGCGGGCTCCTACGAGCAGTACTTC. The chain employs TRBV10-3 and TRBJ2-5, with 8 nucleotides matching TRBD2. The J call may be mistaken, given a closer DNA end match to TRBJ2-7. There are 16 residues in the CDR3. Germline V lookup: CDR1 ENHRY, CDR2 SYGVKD.

The chain links TRBV29-1 to TRBJ1-2; unclear D gene. V lost 7 bases and J 3 bases, leaving 15 bases between the germline ends. The CDR3 is 13 residues long. CDR1 and CDR2 from the germline V gene are SQVTM and ANQGSEA. The CDR3 DNA sequence: TGCAGCGCCGGGCAGGAAGCACACTATGGCTACACCTTC. Translation gives CSAGQEAHYGYTF.

CDR3 nucleotide sequence: TGCGCCAGCAGTTTCGCCCCTTCAACTGCTATCTATGGCTACACCTTC. It translates to CASSFAPSTAIYGYTF. The V gene is TRBV5-1, the J gene TRBJ1-2; no firm D call. The ends were cut back, 5 bases at V and 4 bases at J, with 21 bases in the middle. The CDR3 has 16 amino acids. Germline V gene lookup returns CDR1 SGHRS and CDR2 YFSETQ. The full variable domain, its missing parts supplied by reference TRBV5-1 and TRBJ1-2, is KAGVTQTPRYLIKTRGQQVTLSCSPISGHRSVSWYQQTPGQGLQFLFEYFSETQRNKGNFPGRFSGRQFSNSRSEMNVSTLELGDSALYLCASSFAPSTAIYGYTFGSGTRLTVV.